The TCR beta chain under discussion was sequenced for a study of molecular identifiers for immune sequencing clone quantification. Findings and caveats of the study: The sizes of highly expanded clones could be underestimated when identical TCR molecules share a barcode. Reports indicate spiked Jurkat TCR RNA from one cell could be found among about 1.1 million naive cells.

Bulk libraries came from a prior protocol with listed TCR primers. TCRdb reprocessed the PCR reads via MiXCR and lists one record per CDR3 protein. In the table there are 40,000 or so distinct CDR3 sequences, roughly 21% of which are singletons. This clonotype appeared many times. What it recognizes is unknown. Germline CDR1 SEHNR, CDR2 FQNEAQ (reference sequence). V was trimmed by 6 bases and J by 8 bases, leaving 10 bases between them. The CDR3 totals 11 residues. The receptor was derived from a human donor in good health. Some libraries in this study had Jurkat cell RNA spiked in. The rearrangement uses TRBV7-9 and TRBJ1-1; unclear D gene. Sequences were obtained from naive CD8+ T cells from blood, with Jurkat cell RNA spiked in. Subset given: FACS-sorted CD8+CD4-CCR7+CD45RA+ naive T cells. The CDR3 spells CASSSGTEAFF. As DNA, the CDR3 is TGTGCCAGCAGTAGTGGCACGGAAGCTTTCTTT.